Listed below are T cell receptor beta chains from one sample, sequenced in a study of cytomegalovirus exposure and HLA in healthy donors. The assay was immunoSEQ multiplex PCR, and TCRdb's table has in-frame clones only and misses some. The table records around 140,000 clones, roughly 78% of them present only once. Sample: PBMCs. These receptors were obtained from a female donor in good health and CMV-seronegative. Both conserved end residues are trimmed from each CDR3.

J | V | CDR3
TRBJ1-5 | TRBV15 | ATSRGGGRDQPQH
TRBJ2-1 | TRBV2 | ASSEDRGGNEQF
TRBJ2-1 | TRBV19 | ASSIQVSYNEQF
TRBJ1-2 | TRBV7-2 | ASTLGGDYGYT
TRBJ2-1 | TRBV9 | ASSETGGSYNEQF
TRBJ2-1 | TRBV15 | ATSRGSGNNEQF
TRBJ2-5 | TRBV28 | ASSLPTATQETQY
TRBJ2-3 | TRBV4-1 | ASSQDGGGAASTDTQY
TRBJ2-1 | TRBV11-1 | ASSSRLGGVNEQF
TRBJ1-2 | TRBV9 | ASSVETGRYGYT
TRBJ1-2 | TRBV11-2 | ASSLAGVDGYT
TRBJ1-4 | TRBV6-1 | ASSEAGTGSEKLF
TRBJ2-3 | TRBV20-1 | SATPGQTQY
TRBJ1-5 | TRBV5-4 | ASSFQGFNQPQH
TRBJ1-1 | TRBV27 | ASSIGQGINTEAF
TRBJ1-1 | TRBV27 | ASSLADMNTEAF
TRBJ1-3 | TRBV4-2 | ASSQDKTGYSGNTIY
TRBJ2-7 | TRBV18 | ASSTGTQFYEQY
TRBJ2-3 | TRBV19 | ASSSGVRGTDTQY
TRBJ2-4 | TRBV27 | ASSLSTGTANKNIQY
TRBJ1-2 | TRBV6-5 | ASSGTGTGVGYT
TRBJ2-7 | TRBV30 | AWSGQDHRGSYEQY
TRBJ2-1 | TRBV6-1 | ASSEALTSGRYNEQF
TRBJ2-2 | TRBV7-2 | ASSVEIAGTGELF
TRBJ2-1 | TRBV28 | ASSLSLRGYNEQF
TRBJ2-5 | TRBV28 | ASKLGAETQY
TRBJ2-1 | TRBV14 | ASSQDPDRNVYEQF
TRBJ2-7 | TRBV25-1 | ASSALAGVAHEQY
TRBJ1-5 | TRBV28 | ASSSGNRSNQPQH
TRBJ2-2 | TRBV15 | ATSRGRGAGLNTGELF
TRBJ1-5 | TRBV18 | ASSPFGDQPQH